The 16 T cell receptor beta chains reported below all come from one sample, sequenced in a study of regulatory T cells in long-lasting Graves disease. CDR3-region Arm-PCR and iRepertoire HTBI primers produced the TCR beta libraries. A single record per CDR3 protein comes from TCRdb applying MiXCR to the multiplex PCR reads. The sample yields about 620,000 distinct CDR3 sequences, less than 20% seen once. Stated time point: newly diagnosed GD, antithyroid drugs for less than 3 months. There was RNA extracted from PBMCs, and the TCR library was made from it. These data were also reused for a study on T cells in Graves' hyperthyroidism and ophthalmopathy.

Here the sequenced sample was peripheral blood mononuclear cells (PBMCs), taken at new diagnosis, from a patient treated with antithyroid drugs. The origin of the receptors is a woman aged 25 to 39 with Graves disease.

This clonotype has a handful of counts. The genes are TRBV10-3 and TRBJ2-5; 8 nucleotides agree with TRBD1. V lost 4 bases to trimming and J lost 4 bases; unmatched junction nucleotides: 2. The CDR3 runs to 13 residues. Germline-derived CDR1 and CDR2 are ENHRY and SYGVKD. This CDR3 is CAISGQGRETQYF. The DNA of the CDR3 is TGTGCCATCAGTGGACAGGGGCGAGAGACCCAGTACTTC.

This clonotype was picked up many times. The chain employs TRBV20-1 and TRBJ2-2; 12 bases agree with TRBD1. Germline V CDR1 and CDR2: DFQATT, SNEGSKA (reference sequence). The trim removed 5 bases at V and 3 bases at J, leaving 7 bases unmatched. The CDR3 sequence is 16 residues long. CDR3 sequence reads: CSARSGTGGDTGELFF. As DNA, the CDR3 is TGCAGTGCTCGATCCGGGACAGGGGGCGACACCGGGGAGCTGTTTTTT.

This clonotype was detected a few times. This chain links TRBV30 with TRBJ2-7, with D possibly being TRBD1 (6 bases). The CDR3 runs 13 residues. Germline CDR1 is GTSNPN and CDR2 is SVGIG (reference sequence). The CDR3 here is CAYGDQGPHEQYF. As DNA, the CDR3 is TGTGCGTATGGAGACCAGGGGCCGCACGAGCAGTACTTC.

Of note for this clonotype: This may be a read error: a much more frequent sequence differs by one nucleotide. No conserved phenylalanine or tryptophan ends this CDR3, so it is likely a read error. This rearrangement joins TRBV3-1 to TRBJ1-5; 9 bases fit TRBD1. The germline gives CDR1 LGHDT, CDR2 YNNKEL (reference sequence). The V gene end was trimmed by 4 bases and the J gene end by 6 bases; junction bases not matched to a gene: 10. CDR3 length: 16 residues. The CDR3 nucleotides are TGTGCCAGCAGCCCATCCCTGGGACAGGGACCTCAGCCCCAGCATTCT. Its translation: CASSPSLGQGPQPQHS.

This clonotype was seen once. At one of its ends the junction is not consistent with the germline gene, which may arise from a read error. This chain joins TRBV25-1 and TRBJ2-7; the D is unclear. The CDR3 is 13 amino acids. Germline values: CDR1 MGHDK, CDR2 SYGVNS. CDR3 sequence: CASSEDAAYEQHF. CDR3 bases: TGTGCCAGCAGTGAGGACGCCGCCTACGAGCAGCACTTC.

This clonotype was detected many times. The chain couples TRBV15 to TRBJ1-1, with D uncertain. V gave up 0 bases and J gave up 0 bases, with 5 bases separating them. Germline V gives CDR1 LNHNV, CDR2 YYDKDF (reference sequence). The CDR3 is made up of 14 amino acids. The CDR3 coding sequence is TGTGCCACCAGCAGAGAAAGGATGAACACTGAAGCTTTCTTT. Residues: CATSRERMNTEAFF.

The chain links TRBV7-3 to TRBJ1-3; D not resolved. The germline gives CDR1 SGHTA, CDR2 FQGTGA. This CDR3 is built from 14 residues. V lost 2 bases and J lost 0, with 5 bases in between. CDR3 amino acids: CASSLPTSGNTIYF. The CDR3 bases are TGTGCCAGCAGCTTACCCACCTCTGGAAACACCATATATTTT.

This rearrangement joins TRBV7-9 to TRBJ1-2, with 7 bases identical to TRBD1. The V gene end was trimmed by 4 bases and the J gene end by 6 bases; junction bases not matched to a gene: 11. The V gene's germline CDR1 is SEHNR and CDR2 FQNEAQ (reference sequence). The CDR3 totals 15 residues. CDR3 loop: CASSSTGNGFDGYTF. CDR3 in DNA: TGTGCCAGCAGCTCGACAGGGAATGGCTTCGATGGCTACACCTTC.

This chain uses TRBV5-8 with TRBJ1-2; 7 nucleotides agree with TRBD1. V dropped 5 bases and J dropped 4; count of bases not matched to a gene: 17. The CDR3 runs to 17 residues. Germline V gene data show CDR1 as SGHTS and CDR2 as YDEGEE. CDR3 protein: CASRIDRVLLLSYGYTF. CDR3 in DNA: TGTGCCAGCAGGATAGACAGGGTTCTTCTACTTAGCTATGGCTACACCTTC.

This clonotype came up a few times. This may stem from a read error, because a much larger clone lies one nucleotide away. This chain uses TRBV28 with TRBJ2-3, with a possible D match to TRBD1 (6 bases). TRBJ1-5 explains the end of the DNA better; the J call may be wrong. The CDR3 runs 15 residues. Germline V gene lookup returns CDR1 MDHEN and CDR2 SYDVKM. CDR3 in amino acids: CASLTGTSSTDTQHF. The CDR3 DNA reads TGTGCCAGCCTGACCGGGACATCTAGCACAGATACGCAGCATTTT.

The chain couples TRBV19 to TRBJ1-5; D possibly corresponds to TRBD1 (5 bases). The germline CDR1 and CDR2 sequences are LNHDA and SQIVND (reference sequence). The CDR3 spans 17 residues. Trimming took off 8 bases at V and 1 base at J, with 21 bases between the two ends. The CDR3 region has the DNA TGTGCCAGTCAAGACAGTCCCGGATCTTTAAGCAATCAGCCCCAGCATTTT. Translation: CASQDSPGSLSNQPQHF.

This clonotype was counted only a few times. CDR3 nucleotide sequence: TGTGCCTGGAGTCCGCGGGACCGCCGCTATGGCTACACCTTC. Translation: CAWSPRDRRYGYTF. This chain uses TRBV30 with TRBJ1-2; tentatively, D is TRBD1 (5 bases). Looked up from germline, CDR1 is GTSNPN and CDR2 is SVGIG (reference sequence). Trimming took off 2 bases at V and 4 bases at J, with 14 bases between the two ends. The CDR3 extends over 14 amino acids.

This clonotype was found many times. The V and J genes are TRBV12-3 or TRBV12-4 and TRBJ2-2; 8 positions match TRBD1. V gave up 11 bases and J gave up 6 bases; unmatched junction bases: 2. The CDR3 is 11 residues long. CDR3 in amino acids: CAATGAGELFF. CDR3 in DNA: TGTGCCGCGACAGGGGCCGGGGAGCTGTTTTTT.

This chain joins TRBV28 and TRBJ1-6, with D maybe TRBD1 (5 bases). Germline CDR1 reads MDHEN; CDR2 reads SYDVKM. Trimming removed 6 bases from V and 0 bases from J, with 15 bases in between. The CDR3 spans 17 residues. The CDR3 bases are TGTGCCAGCAGCCCAATACAGGATAGCTCCTATAATTCACCCCTCCACTTT. It translates to CASSPIQDSSYNSPLHF.

J is TRBJ1-1 and V is TRBV30, with unresolved D. CDR3 length: 12 residues. Germline assignment: CDR1 GTSNPN and CDR2 SVGIG (reference sequence). Trimming removed 0 bases at V and 7 bases at J, with 9 bases between. This CDR3 is CAWSVGGNEAFF. CDR3 bases: TGTGCCTGGAGTGTAGGCGGTAATGAAGCTTTCTTT. The entire variable domain, with the rest obtained from reference TRBV30 and TRBJ1-1, is as follows: SQTIHQWPATLVQPVGSPLSLECTVEGTSNPNLYWYRQAAGRGLQLLFYSVGIGQISSEVPQNLSASRPQDRQFILSSKKLLLSDSGFYLCAWSVGGNEAFFGQGTRLTVV.

The table lists this clonotype with many counts. The chain recombines TRBV6-2 or TRBV6-3 with TRBJ2-7, with D maybe TRBD2 (7 bases). Germline lookup yields CDR1 MNHEY and CDR2 SVGEGT. This CDR3 region has 15 residues. Trimming stripped 3 bases from V and 3 bases from J, with 15 bases between. The CDR3 DNA reads TGTGCCAGCAGTTATCCTCGGGGGGCCGGCTACGAGCAGTACTTC. Residues: CASSYPRGAGYEQYF.